This T cell receptor beta chain originates from a study of cytomegalovirus exposure and HLA in healthy donors. The protocol was immunoSEQ multiplex PCR, while the TCRdb copy is restricted to in-frame clones and leaves out a portion. This table has 50,000 or so clones, 94% appearing once. Study outcomes and limitations: Subsequent analysis revealed that first-cohort TCR clusters tended to co-occur in the 120 or so validation repertoires.

CDR1 is SGHDT and CDR2 is YYEEEE in the germline V gene. This CDR3 spans 15 amino acids. V lost 1 base, J lost 6 bases, and 8 bases stayed unmatched. With regard to this clone: No antigen is known for it.

The sequence was obtained from a young woman in good health and CMV-seropositive. The specimen was PBMCs. The J gene is TRBJ2-3, the V gene TRBV5-6; 7 bases fit TRBD2. CDR3 sequence (DNA): TGTGCCAGCAGCTTGCGAGGACTAGGGTCGGATACGCAGTATTTT. Translating it yields CASSLRGLGSDTQYF.